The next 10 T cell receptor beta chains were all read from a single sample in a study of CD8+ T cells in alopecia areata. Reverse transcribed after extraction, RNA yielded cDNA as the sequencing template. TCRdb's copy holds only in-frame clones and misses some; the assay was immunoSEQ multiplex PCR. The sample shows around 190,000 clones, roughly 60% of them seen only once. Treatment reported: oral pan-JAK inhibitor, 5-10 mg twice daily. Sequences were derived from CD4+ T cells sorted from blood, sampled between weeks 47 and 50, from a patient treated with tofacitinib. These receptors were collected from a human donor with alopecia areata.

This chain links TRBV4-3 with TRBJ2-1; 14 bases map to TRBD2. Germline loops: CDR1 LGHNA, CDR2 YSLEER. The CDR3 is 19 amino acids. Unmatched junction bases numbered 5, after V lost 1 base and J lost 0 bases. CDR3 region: CASSQGTSGGSSSYNEQFF. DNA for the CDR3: TGCGCCAGCAGCCAAGGGACTAGCGGGGGGTCGAGCTCCTACAATGAGCAGTTCTTC.

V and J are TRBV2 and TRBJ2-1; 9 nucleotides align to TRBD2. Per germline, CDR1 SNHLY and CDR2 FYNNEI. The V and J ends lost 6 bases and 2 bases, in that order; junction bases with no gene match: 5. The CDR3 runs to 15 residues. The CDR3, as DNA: TGTGCCAGCAGCGTCAAGCGGGGGGCCTACAATGAGCAGTTCTTC. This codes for CASSVKRGAYNEQFF.

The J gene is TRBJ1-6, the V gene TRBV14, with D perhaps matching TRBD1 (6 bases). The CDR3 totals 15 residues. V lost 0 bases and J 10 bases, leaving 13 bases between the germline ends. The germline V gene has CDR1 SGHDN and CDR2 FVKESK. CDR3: CASSQDRQGLSPLHF. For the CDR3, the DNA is TGTGCCAGCAGCCAAGATCGCCAGGGGCTCTCACCCCTCCACTTT.

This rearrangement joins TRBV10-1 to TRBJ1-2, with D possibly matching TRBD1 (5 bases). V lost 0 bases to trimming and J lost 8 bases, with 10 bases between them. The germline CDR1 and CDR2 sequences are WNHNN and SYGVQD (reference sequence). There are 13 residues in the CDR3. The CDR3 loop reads CASSESRGRGYTF. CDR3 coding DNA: TGCGCCAGCAGTGAGTCTCGGGGCCGGGGCTACACCTTC.

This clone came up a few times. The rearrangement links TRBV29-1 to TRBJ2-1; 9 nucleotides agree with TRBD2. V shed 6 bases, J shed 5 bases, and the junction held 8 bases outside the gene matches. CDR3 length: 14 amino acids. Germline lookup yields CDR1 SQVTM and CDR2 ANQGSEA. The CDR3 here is CSVLTGLADNEQFF. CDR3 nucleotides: TGCAGCGTACTAACGGGACTAGCAGACAATGAGCAGTTCTTC.

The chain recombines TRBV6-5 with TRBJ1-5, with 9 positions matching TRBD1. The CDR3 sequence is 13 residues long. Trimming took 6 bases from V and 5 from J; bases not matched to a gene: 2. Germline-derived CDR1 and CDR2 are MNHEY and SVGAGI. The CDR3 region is CASSRDRDQPQHF. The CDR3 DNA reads TGTGCCAGCAGCCGGGACAGGGATCAGCCCCAGCATTTT.

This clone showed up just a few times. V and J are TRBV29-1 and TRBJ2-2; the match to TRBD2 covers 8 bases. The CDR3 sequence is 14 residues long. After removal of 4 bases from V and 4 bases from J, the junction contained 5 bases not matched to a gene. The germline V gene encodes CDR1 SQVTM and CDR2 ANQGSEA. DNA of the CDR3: TGCAGCGTTGCACCGGGGGGGCGCACCGGGGAGCTGTTTTTT. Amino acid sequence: CSVAPGGRTGELFF.

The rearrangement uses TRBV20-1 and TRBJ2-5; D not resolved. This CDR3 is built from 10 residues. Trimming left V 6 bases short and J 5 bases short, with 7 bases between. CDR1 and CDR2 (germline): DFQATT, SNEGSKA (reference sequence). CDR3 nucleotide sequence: TGCAGTGCAGTAGAGGAGACCCAGTACTTC. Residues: CSAVEETQYF.

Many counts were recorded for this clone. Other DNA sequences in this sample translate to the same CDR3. The CDR3 coding sequence is TGCAGCGTTGATAGTGGAGATACGCAGTATTTT. Protein: CSVDSGDTQYF. The chain combines TRBV29-1 with TRBJ2-3; no firm D call. The CDR3 loop spans 11 amino acids. Germline loops: CDR1 SQVTM, CDR2 ANQGSEA. V was trimmed by 3 bases and J by 5 bases, leaving 6 bases between them.

CDR3 sequence: CASSLAGVSPQETQYF. CDR3 bases: TGCGCCAGCAGCTTGGCGGGGGTGAGCCCCCAAGAGACCCAGTACTTC. The gene calls are TRBV5-1 and TRBJ2-5; tentative D call: TRBD2 (6 bases). Per the germline V gene, CDR1 is SGHRS and CDR2 is YFSETQ. The germline V and J ends were trimmed by 0 bases and 1 base, with 13 bases remaining between them. The CDR3 is made up of 16 amino acids.